This T cell receptor (beta chain) comes out of a study of shared clonotypes between healthy human individuals. V was pared by 2 bases and J by 3 bases, with 14 bases between. This CDR3 spans 16 amino acids. Germline values: CDR1 SNHLY, CDR2 FYNNEI. TCRdb's table, derived via immunoSEQ multiplex PCR, lists solely in-frame clones and lacks some. Here the sample spans roughly 1,100,000 clones, around four fifths being singletons. This receptor was taken from a man between 18 and 35 years old in good health. The chain recombines TRBV2 with TRBJ1-5; weak D call: TRBD1 (5 bases). The sample comprised memory CD4+ T cells sorted from blood. Indicated subset: CD45RA-negative fraction. The CDR3 is CASSETSGRLNQPQHF. In nucleotides, the CDR3 is TGTGCCAGCAGTGAAACTTCGGGACGGCTCAATCAGCCCCAGCATTTT.